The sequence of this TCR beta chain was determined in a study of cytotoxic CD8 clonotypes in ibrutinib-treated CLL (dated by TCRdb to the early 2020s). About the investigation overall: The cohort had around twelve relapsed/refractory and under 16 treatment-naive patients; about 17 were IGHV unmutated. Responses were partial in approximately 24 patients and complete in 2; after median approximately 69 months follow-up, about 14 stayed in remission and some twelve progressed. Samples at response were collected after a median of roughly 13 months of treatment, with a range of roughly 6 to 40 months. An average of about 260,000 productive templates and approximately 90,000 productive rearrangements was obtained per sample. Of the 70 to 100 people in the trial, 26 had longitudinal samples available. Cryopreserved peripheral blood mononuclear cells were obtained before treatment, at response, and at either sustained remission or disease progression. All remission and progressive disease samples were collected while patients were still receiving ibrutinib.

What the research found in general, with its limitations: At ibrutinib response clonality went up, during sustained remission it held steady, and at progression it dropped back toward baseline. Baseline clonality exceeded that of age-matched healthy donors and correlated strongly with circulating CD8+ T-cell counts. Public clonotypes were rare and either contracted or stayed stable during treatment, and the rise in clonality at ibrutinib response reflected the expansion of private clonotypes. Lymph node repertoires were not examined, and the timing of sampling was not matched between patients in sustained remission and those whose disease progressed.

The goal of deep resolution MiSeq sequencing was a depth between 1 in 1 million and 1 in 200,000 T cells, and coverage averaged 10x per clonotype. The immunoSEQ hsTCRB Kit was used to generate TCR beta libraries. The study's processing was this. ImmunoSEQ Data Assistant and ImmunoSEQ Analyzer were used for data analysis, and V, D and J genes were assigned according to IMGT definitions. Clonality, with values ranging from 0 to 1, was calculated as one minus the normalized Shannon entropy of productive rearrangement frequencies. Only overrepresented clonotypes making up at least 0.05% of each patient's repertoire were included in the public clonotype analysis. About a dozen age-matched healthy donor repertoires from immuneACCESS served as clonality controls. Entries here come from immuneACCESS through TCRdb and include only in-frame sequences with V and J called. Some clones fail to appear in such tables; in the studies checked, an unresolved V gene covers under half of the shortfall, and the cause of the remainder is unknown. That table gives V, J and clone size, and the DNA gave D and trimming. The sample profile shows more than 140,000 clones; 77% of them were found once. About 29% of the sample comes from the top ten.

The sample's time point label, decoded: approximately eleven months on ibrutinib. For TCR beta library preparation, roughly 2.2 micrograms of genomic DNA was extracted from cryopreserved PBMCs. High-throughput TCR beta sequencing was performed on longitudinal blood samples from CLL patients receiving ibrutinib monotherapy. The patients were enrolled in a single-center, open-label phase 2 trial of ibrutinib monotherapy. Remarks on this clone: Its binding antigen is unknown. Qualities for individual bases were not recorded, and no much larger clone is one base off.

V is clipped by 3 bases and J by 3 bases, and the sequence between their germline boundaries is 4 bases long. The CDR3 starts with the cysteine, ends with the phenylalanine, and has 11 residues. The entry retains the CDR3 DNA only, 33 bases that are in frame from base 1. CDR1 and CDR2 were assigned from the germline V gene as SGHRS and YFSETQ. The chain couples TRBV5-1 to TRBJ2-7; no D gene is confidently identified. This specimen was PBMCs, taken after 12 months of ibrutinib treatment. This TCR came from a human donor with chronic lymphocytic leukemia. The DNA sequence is TGCGCCAGCAGCTCCGACTACGAGCAGTACTTC. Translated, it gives CASSSDYEQYF.